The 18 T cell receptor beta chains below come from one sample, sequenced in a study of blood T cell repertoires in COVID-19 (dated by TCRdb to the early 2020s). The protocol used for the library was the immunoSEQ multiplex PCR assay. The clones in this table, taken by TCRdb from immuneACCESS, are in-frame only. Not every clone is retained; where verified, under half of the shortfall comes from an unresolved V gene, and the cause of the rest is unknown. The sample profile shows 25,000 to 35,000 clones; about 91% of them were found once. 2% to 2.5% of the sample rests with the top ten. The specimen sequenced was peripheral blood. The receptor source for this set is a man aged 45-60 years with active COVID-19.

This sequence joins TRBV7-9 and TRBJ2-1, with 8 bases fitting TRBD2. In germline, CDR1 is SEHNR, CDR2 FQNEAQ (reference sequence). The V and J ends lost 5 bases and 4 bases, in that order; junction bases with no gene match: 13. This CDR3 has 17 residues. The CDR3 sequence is CASSPERGLGEYNEQFF. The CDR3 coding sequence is TGTGCCAGCAGCCCCGAGCGGGGGTTGGGGGAATACAATGAGCAGTTCTTC.

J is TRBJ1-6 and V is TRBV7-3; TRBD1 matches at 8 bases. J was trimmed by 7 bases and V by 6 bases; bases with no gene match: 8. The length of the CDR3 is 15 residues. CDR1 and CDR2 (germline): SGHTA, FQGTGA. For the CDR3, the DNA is TGTGCCAGCAGTAGATTAACAGGGGGAAATTCACCCCTCCACTTT. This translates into CASSRLTGGNSPLHF. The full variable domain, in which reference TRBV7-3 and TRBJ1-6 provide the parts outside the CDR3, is GAGVSQTPSNKVTEKGKYVELRCDPISGHTALYWYRQSLGQGPEFLIYFQGTGAADDSGLPNDRFFAVRPEGSVSTLKIQRTERGDSAVYLCASSRLTGGNSPLHFGNGTRLTVT.

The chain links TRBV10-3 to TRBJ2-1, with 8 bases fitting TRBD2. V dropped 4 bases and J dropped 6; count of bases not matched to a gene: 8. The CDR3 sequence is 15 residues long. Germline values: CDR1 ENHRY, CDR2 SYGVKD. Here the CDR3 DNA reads TGTGCCATCAGTGGAACGGGGGGGCTCCGCAATGAGCAGTTCTTC. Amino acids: CAISGTGGLRNEQFF.

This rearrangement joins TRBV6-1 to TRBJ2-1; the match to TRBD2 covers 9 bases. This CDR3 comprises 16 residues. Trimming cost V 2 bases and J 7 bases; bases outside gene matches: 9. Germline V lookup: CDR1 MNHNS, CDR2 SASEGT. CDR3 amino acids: CASSESFAGGRNEQFF. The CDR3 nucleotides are TGTGCCAGCAGTGAATCCTTTGCGGGAGGGCGAAATGAGCAGTTCTTC.

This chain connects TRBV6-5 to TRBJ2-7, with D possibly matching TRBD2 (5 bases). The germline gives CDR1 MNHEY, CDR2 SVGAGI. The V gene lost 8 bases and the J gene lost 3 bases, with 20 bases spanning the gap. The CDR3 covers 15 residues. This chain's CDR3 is CASGSSGAGSYEQYF. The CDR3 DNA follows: TGTGCCAGCGGATCCAGCGGTGCAGGTAGCTACGAGCAGTACTTC.

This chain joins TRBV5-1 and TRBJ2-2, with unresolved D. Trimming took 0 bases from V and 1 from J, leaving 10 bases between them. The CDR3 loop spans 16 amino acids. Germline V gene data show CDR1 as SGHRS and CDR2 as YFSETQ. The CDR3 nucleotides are TGCGCCAGCAGCTTGGCCCCGCTAGGGAACACCGGGGAGCTGTTTTTT. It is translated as CASSLAPLGNTGELFF.

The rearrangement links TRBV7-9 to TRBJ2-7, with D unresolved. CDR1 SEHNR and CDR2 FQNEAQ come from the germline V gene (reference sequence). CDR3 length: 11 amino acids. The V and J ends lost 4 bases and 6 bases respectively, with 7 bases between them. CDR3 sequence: CASSSSAEQYF. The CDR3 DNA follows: TGTGCCAGCAGCTCCAGCGCCGAGCAGTACTTC.

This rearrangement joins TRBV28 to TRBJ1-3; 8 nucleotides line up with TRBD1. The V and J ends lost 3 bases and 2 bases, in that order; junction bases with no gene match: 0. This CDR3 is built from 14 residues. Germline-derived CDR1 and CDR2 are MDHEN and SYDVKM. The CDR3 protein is CASSLDRAGNTIYF. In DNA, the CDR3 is TGTGCCAGCAGTTTGGACAGGGCTGGAAACACCATATATTTT.

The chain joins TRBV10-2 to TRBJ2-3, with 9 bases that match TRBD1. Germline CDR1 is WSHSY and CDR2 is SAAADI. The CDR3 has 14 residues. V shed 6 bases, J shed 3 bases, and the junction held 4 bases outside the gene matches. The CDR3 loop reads CASSGTGWTDTQYF. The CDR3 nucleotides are TGCGCCAGCAGCGGGACAGGGTGGACAGATACGCAGTATTTT.

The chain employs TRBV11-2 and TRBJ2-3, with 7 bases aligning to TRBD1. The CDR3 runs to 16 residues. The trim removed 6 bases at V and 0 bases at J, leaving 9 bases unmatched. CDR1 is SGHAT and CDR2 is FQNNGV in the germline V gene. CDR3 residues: CASRPTGVSSTDTQYF. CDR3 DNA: TGTGCCAGCAGGCCAACAGGGGTCTCTAGCACAGATACGCAGTATTTT.

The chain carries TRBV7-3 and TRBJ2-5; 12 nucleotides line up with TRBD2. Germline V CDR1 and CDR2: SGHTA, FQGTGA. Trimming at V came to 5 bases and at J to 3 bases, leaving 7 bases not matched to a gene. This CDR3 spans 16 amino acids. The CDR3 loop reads CASSLGLAGPEETQYF. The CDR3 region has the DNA TGTGCCAGCAGCCTAGGACTAGCGGGGCCCGAAGAGACCCAGTACTTC.

The CDR3 loop reads CAAWTGQETQYF. CDR3 DNA: TGTGCCGCGTGGACAGGCCAAGAGACCCAGTACTTC. V gene TRBV6-5 combines with J gene TRBJ2-5; the match to TRBD1 covers 7 bases. Germline trimming cut 11 bases from V and 1 base from J; bases unmatched to any gene: 4. CDR1 is MNHEY and CDR2 is SVGAGI in the germline V gene. The CDR3 sequence is 12 residues long.

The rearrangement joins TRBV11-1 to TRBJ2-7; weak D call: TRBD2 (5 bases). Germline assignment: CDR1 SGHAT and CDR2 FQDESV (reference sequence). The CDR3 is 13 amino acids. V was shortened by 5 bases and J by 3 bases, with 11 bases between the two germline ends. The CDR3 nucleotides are TGTGCCAGCAGCCACGACGGGGACTACGAGCAGTACTTC. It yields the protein CASSHDGDYEQYF.

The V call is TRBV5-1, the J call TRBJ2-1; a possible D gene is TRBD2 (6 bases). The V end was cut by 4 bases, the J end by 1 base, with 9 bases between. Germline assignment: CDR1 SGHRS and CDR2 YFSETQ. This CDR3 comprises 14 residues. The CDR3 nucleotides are TGCGCCAGCAGCAGGAGGGAATCCTACAATGAGCAGTTCTTC. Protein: CASSRRESYNEQFF. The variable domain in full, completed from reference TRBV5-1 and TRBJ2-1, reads KAGVTQTPRYLIKTRGQQVTLSCSPISGHRSVSWYQQTPGQGLQFLFEYFSETQRNKGNFPGRFSGRQFSNSRSEMNVSTLELGDSALYLCASSRRESYNEQFFGPGTRLTVL.

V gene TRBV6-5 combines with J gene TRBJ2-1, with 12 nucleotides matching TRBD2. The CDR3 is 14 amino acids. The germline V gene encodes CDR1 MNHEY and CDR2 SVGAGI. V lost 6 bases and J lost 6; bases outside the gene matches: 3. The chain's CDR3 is CASRGTSGPNEQFF. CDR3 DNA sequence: TGTGCCAGCAGAGGGACTAGCGGGCCCAATGAGCAGTTCTTC.

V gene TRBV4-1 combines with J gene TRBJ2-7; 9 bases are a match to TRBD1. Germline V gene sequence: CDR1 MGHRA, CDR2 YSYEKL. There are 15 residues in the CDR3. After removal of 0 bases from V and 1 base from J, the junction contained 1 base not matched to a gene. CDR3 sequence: CASSQDGTGSYEQYF. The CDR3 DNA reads TGCGCCAGCAGCCAAGACGGGACAGGGTCCTACGAGCAGTACTTC.

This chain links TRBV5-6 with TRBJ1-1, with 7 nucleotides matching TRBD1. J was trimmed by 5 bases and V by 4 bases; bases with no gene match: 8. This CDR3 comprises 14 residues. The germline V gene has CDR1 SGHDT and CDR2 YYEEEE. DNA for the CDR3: TGTGCCAGCAGCCTAAGGGGGCTCCAGACTGAAGCTTTCTTT. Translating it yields CASSLRGLQTEAFF.

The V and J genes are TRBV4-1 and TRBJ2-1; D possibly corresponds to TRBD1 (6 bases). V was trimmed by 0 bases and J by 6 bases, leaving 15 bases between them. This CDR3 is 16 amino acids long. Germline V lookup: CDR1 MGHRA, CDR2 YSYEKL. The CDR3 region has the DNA TGCGCCAGCAGCCAAGATCTGGGGGCAGGGCGCAATGAGCAGTTCTTC. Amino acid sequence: CASSQDLGAGRNEQFF.